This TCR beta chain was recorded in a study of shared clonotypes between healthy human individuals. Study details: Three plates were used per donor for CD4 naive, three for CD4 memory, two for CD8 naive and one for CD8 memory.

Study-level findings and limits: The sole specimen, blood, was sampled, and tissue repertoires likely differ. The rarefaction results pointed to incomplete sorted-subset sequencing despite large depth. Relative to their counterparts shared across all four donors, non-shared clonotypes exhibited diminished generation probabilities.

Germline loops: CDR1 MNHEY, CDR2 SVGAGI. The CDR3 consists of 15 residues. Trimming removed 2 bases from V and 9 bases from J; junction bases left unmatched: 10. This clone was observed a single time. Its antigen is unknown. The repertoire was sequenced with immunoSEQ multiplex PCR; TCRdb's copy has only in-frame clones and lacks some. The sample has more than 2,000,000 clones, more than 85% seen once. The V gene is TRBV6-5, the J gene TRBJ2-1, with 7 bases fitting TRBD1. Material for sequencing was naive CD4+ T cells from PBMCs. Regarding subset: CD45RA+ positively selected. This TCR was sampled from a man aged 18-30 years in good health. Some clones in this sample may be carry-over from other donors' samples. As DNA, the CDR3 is TGTGCCAGCAGTTACGAGAGGGGGCGCCCCGGTGAGCAGTTCTTC. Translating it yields CASSYERGRPGEQFF.